These 13 T cell receptor beta chains share one sample of origin, sequenced in a study of shared clonotypes between healthy human individuals. Method: immunoSEQ multiplex PCR; TCRdb's copy keeps in-frame clones and lacks some. Of around 700,000 clones in the sample, roughly 70% were seen once. Source material: memory CD4+ T cells sorted from blood. Subset indicated: CD45RA-negative fraction. These receptor sequences come from a young woman in good health.

This clone was recorded at least ten times. J is TRBJ1-2 and V is TRBV28; D possibly corresponds to TRBD1 (5 bases). Germline CDR1 and CDR2: MDHEN and SYDVKM. The CDR3 is 13 amino acids. The ends were cut back, 3 bases at V and 9 bases at J, with 14 bases in the middle. CDR3 protein: CASSFLTRESYTF. The CDR3 DNA reads TGTGCCAGCAGTTTCCTCACCAGGGAAAGCTACACCTTC.

The chain combines TRBV7-9 with TRBJ2-4; a weak D match, TRBD1 (6 bases). The CDR3 sequence is 14 residues long. Germline-derived CDR1 and CDR2 are SEHNR and FQNEAQ (reference sequence). Trimming pared 1 base from V and 5 bases from J, leaving 9 bases between. CDR3 DNA: TGTGCCAGCAGCTTAGGGACAGAGCAAAACATTCAGTACTTC. Translated: CASSLGTEQNIQYF.

This clone has more than one count but fewer than ten. The V and J genes are TRBV29-1 and TRBJ2-7; D may match TRBD1 or TRBD2 (6 bases each). V dropped 6 bases and J dropped 6 bases, with 21 bases sitting between them. From germline, CDR1 is SQVTM and CDR2 ANQGSEA. The CDR3 has 14 residues. The CDR3 nucleotides read TGCAGCGTCGGATGGGGACGGGGGCTCTCCGAGCAGTACTTC. Its protein product is CSVGWGRGLSEQYF.

This clone has only a few counts. Other DNA sequences within the sample encode an identical CDR3. The chain is built from TRBV5-4 and TRBJ2-7; tentative D call: TRBD2 (5 bases). V gave up 0 bases and J gave up 3 bases, with 7 bases separating them. CDR3 length equals 13 residues. Germline CDR1 reads SGHNT; CDR2 reads YYREEE (reference sequence). The CDR3 nucleotides read TGTGCCAGCAGCTTGGCGGGGAGCTACGAGCAGTACTTC. Its protein product is CASSLAGSYEQYF.

On this clone: The same CDR3 can be traced to other DNA sequences in this sample. The chain links TRBV5-1 to TRBJ2-1; TRBD1 might be the D (5 bases). CDR1 and CDR2 from the germline V gene are SGHRS and YFSETQ. Deletions cut 4 bases from V and 0 bases from J, with 11 bases between. This CDR3 has 15 residues. In DNA form, the CDR3 reads TGCGCCAGCAGCATAGACAGCAGCTCCTACAATGAGCAGTTCTTC. This codes for CASSIDSSSYNEQFF.

V usage is TRBV11-2 and J usage is TRBJ2-3; D might be TRBD1 (5 bases). Germline CDR1 SGHAT, CDR2 FQNNGV. Trimming pared 3 bases from V and 6 bases from J, leaving 10 bases between. This CDR3 has 13 amino acids. This CDR3 is CASSFKGVDTQYF. The CDR3 DNA follows: TGTGCCAGCAGCTTTAAAGGGGTCGATACGCAGTATTTT. Using reference TRBV11-2 and TRBJ2-3 for the parts outside the CDR3, the full variable domain is EAGVAQSPRYKIIEKRQSVAFWCNPISGHATLYWYQQILGQGPKLLIQFQNNGVVDDSQLPKDRFSAERLKGVDSTLKIQPAKLEDSAVYLCASSFKGVDTQYFGPGTRLTVL.

This chain joins TRBV5-1 and TRBJ1-1; D is possibly TRBD1 (6 bases). Germline CDR1 and CDR2: SGHRS and YFSETQ. The CDR3 loop spans 17 amino acids. Trimming removed 0 bases from V and 3 bases from J, with 18 bases in between. The CDR3 protein is CASSLARGTGTDTEAFF. The CDR3 DNA is TGCGCCAGCAGCTTGGCCCGGGGAACAGGGACGGACACTGAAGCTTTCTTT.

The rearrangement links TRBV19 to TRBJ1-3; no reliable D call. Trimming stripped 4 bases from V and 4 bases from J, with 14 bases between. Germline CDR1 is LNHDA and CDR2 is SQIVND (reference sequence). The length of the CDR3 is 15 residues. As DNA, the CDR3 is TGTGCCAGTAGTAATCCGAGTTCGGCGGGAAACACCATATATTTT. As protein: CASSNPSSAGNTIYF.

V usage is TRBV7-2 and J usage is TRBJ2-5; possibly TRBD1 or TRBD2 for D (6 bases each). This CDR3 is built from 14 residues. From germline, CDR1 is SGHTA and CDR2 FQGNSA. V gave up 3 bases and J gave up 4 bases, with 12 bases separating them. For the CDR3, the DNA is TGTGCCAGCAGCTTTTTTGAGGGGGGAGAGACCCAGTACTTC. Translation gives CASSFFEGGETQYF. Filled out from reference TRBV7-2 and TRBJ2-5, the complete variable domain reads GAGVSQSPSNKVTEKGKDVELRCDPISGHTALYWYRQSLGQGLEFLIYFQGNSAPDKSGLPSDRFSAERTGGSVSTLTIQRTQQEDSAVYLCASSFFEGGETQYFGPGTRLLVL.

V and J are TRBV7-8 and TRBJ2-1, with 9 bases identical to TRBD2. Trimming took 4 bases from V and 8 from J; bases not matched to a gene: 3. CDR1 and CDR2 from the germline V gene are SGHVS and FQNEAQ. The CDR3 runs 13 residues. The CDR3 nucleotides read TGTGCCAGCAGCTCCCGGACTAGCGATGAGCAGTTCTTC. Translating it yields CASSSRTSDEQFF.

The chain employs TRBV2 and TRBJ2-2, with 8 bases fitting TRBD2. The CDR3 length is 16 residues. The V gene end was trimmed by 5 bases and the J gene end by 4 bases; junction bases not matched to a gene: 9. Germline V gene sequence: CDR1 SNHLY, CDR2 FYNNEI. The CDR3 nucleotides read TGTGCCAGCAGTAGGTTAACTAGCGGTCCCACCGGGGAGCTGTTTTTT. Translating it yields CASSRLTSGPTGELFF.

This clone turned up a few times. The V gene is TRBV19, the J gene TRBJ2-7; a weak D match, TRBD1 (5 bases). With 8 bases removed from V and 2 bases from J, the gap between germline ends came to 25 bases. CDR3 length: 17 residues. Per germline, CDR1 LNHDA and CDR2 SQIVND (reference sequence). For the CDR3, the DNA is TGTGCCAGTCCGGTGACCGCCAGGGTACCGCTAACCTACGAGCAGTACTTC. Its protein product is CASPVTARVPLTYEQYF.

On this clone itself: This same CDR3 is encoded by further DNA sequences in the sample. The rearrangement links TRBV11-2 to TRBJ2-7, with TRBD2 identical over 7 bases. Germline CDR1 and CDR2: SGHAT and FQNNGV. V lost 5 bases, J lost 1 base, and 5 bases stayed unmatched. The CDR3 has 14 amino acids. Written as DNA, the CDR3 is TGTGCCAGCAGCCCTCCGGGGGGATCCTACGAGCAGTACTTC. Amino acids: CASSPPGGSYEQYF.